This T cell receptor (beta chain) derives from a study of blood T cell repertoires in COVID-19. This clone was seen once. The CDR3 is made up of 17 amino acids. Per the germline V gene, CDR1 is KGHDR and CDR2 is SFDVKD. V was clipped by 0 bases and J by 1 base, with 15 bases between them. As originally analysed: Researchers report that nucleated cell counts were estimated from reference gene primer amplification. Assay used: immunoSEQ multiplex PCR; TCRdb lists only in-frame clones, some missing. D and trimming were read from the DNA, whereas the V and J calls and clone size are those reported in that table. The table shows over 70,000 clones, with less than 85% occurring only once.

The material sequenced was peripheral blood. This chain joins TRBV24-1 and TRBJ2-7; D is perhaps TRBD1 (5 bases). The TCR sequence derives from a woman at least 80 years old with acute or convalescent COVID-19. The CDR3 sequence: CATSDLLNWGVSYEQYF. In nucleotides, the CDR3 is TGTGCCACCAGTGATTTGCTGAACTGGGGCGTATCCTACGAGCAGTACTTC.